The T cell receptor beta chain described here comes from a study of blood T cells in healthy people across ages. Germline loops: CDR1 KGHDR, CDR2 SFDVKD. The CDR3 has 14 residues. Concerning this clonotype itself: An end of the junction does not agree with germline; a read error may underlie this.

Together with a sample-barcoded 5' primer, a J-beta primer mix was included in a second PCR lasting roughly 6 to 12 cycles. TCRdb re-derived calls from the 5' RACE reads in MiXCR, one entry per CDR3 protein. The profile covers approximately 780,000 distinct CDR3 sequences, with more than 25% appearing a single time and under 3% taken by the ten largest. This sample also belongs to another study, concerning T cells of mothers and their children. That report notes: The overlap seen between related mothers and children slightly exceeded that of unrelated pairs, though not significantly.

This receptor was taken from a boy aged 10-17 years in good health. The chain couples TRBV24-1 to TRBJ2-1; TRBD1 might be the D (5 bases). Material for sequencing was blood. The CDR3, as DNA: TGTGCCACGGGTCAATGGGGCTCCTGCAATGAGCAGTTCTTC. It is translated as CATGQWGSCNEQFF.